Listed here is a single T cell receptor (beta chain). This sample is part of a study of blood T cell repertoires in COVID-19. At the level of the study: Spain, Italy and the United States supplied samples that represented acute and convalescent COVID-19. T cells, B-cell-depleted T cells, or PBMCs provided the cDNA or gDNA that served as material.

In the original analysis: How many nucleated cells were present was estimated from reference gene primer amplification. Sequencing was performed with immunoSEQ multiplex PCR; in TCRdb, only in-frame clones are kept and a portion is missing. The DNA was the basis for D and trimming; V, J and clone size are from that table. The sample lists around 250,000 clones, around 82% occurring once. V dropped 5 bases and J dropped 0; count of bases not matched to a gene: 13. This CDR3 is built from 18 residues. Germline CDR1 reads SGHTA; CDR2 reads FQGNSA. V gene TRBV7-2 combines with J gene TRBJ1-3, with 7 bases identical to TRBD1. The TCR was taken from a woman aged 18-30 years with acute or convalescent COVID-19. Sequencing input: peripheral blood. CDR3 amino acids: CASSKQGPTLFSGNTIYF. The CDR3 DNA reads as TGTGCCAGCAGCAAACAGGGGCCTACGCTGTTCTCTGGAAACACCATATATTTT.